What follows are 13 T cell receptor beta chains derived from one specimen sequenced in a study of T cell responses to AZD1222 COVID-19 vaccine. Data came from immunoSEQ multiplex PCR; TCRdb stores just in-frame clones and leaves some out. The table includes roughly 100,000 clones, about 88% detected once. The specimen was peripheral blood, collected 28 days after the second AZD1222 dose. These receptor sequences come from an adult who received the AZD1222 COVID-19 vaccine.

CDR3 in DNA: TGCGCCAGCAGCCGCTCAGGGGGTTTCAACTATGGCTACACCTTC. Translation: CASSRSGGFNYGYTF. V usage is TRBV5-1 and J usage is TRBJ1-2; 7 bases align to TRBD1. After removal of 4 bases from V and 2 bases from J, the junction contained 8 bases not matched to a gene. CDR1 is SGHRS and CDR2 is YFSETQ in the germline V gene. CDR3 length equals 15 residues.

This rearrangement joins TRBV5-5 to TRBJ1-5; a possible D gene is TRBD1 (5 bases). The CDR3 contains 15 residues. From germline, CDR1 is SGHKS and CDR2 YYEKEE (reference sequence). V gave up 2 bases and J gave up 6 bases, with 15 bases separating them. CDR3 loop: CASSFEGLDSQPQHF. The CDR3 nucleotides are TGTGCCAGCAGCTTTGAGGGGCTCGATAGTCAGCCCCAGCATTTT.

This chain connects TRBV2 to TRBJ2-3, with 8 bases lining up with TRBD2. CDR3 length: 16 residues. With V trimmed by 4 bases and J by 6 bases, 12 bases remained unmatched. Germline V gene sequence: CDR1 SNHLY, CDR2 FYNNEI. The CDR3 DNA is TGTGCCAGCAGTGGGATCGTGCCTAGCGGGTCTGATACGCAGTATTTT. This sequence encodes CASSGIVPSGSDTQYF.

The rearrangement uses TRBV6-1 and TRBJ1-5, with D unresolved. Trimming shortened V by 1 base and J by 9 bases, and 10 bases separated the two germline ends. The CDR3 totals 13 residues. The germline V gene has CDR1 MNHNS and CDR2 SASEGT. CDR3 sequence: CASSEGGGWPQHF. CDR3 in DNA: TGTGCCAGCAGTGAAGGAGGCGGGTGGCCCCAGCATTTT.

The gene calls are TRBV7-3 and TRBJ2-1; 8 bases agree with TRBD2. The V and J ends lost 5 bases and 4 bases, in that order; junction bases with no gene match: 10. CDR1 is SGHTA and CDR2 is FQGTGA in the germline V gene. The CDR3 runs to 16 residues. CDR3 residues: CASSHRGVAGYNEQFF. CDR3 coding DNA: TGTGCCAGCAGCCACCGAGGGGTAGCGGGGTACAATGAGCAGTTCTTC.

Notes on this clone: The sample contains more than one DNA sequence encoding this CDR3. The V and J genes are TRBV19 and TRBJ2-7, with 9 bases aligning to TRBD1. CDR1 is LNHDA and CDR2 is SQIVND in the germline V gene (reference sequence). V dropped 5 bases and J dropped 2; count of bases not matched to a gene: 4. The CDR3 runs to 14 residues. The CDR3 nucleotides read TGTGCCAGTAGTCCGGACAGGGGAACCTACGAGCAGTACTTC. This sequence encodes CASSPDRGTYEQYF.

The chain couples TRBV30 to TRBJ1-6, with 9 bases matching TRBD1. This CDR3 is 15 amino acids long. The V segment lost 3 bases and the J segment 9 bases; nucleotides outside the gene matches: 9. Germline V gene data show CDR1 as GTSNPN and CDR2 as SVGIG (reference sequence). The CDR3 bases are TGTGCCTGGAGCCCAATGTGGGACAGGGTTTCACCCCTCCACTTT. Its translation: CAWSPMWDRVSPLHF.

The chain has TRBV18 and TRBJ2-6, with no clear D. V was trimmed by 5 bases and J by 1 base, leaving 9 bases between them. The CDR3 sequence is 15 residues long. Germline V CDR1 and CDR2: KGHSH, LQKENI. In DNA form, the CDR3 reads TGTGCCAGCTCAGCCAGGATATCTGGGGCCAACGTCCTGACTTTC. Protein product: CASSARISGANVLTF. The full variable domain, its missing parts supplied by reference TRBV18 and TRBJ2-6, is NAGVMQNPRHLVRRRGQEARLRCSPMKGHSHVYWYRQLPEEGLKFMVYLQKENIIDESGMPKERFSAEFPKEGPSILRIQQVVRGDSAAYFCASSARISGANVLTFGAGSRLTVL.

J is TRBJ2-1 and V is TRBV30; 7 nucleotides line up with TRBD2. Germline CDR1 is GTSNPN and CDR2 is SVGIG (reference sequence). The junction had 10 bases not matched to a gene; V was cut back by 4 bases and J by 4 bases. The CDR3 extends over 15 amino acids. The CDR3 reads CAWNLRAGDYNEQFF. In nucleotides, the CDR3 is TGTGCCTGGAACCTGAGGGCGGGAGATTACAATGAGCAGTTCTTC.

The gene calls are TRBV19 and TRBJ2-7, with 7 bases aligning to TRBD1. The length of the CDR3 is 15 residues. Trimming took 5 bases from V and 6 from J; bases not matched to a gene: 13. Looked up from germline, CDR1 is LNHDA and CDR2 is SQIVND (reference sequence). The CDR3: CASSPGTVALGEQYF. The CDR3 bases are TGTGCCAGTAGTCCCGGGACAGTGGCCCTGGGCGAGCAGTACTTC.

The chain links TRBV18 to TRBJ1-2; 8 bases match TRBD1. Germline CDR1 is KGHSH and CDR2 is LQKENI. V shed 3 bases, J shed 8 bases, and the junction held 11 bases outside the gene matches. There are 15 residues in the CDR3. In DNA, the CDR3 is TGTGCCAGCTCACCGCCGTCGACAGGGGCCGAGGGCTACACCTTC. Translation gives CASSPPSTGAEGYTF.

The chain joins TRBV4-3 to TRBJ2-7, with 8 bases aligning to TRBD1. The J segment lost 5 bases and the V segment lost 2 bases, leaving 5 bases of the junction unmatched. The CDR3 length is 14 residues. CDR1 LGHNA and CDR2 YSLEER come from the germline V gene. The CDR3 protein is CASSQRDRLDEQYF. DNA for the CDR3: TGCGCCAGCAGCCAAAGGGACAGGTTAGACGAGCAGTACTTC.

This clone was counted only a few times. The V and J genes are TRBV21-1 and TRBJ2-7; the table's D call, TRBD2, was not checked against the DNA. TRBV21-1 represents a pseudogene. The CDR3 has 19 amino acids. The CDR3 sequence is CASSKGRGLAGVPGDEQYF. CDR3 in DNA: TGTGCCAGCAGCAAAGGTCGAGGACTAGCGGGAGTACCAGGTGACGAGCAGTACTTC.